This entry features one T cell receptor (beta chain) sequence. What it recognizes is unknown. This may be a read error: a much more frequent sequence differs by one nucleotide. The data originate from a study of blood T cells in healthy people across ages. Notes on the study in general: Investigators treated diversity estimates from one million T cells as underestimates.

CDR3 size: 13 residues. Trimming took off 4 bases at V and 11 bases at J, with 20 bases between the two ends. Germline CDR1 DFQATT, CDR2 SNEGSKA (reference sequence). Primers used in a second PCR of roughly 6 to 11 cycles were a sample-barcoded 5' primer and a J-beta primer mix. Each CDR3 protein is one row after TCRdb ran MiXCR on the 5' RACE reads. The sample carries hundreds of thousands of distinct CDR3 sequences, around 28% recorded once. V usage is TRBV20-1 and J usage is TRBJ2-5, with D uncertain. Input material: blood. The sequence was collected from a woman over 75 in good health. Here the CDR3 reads CSANKDPLVEQYF. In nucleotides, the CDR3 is TGCAGTGCTAACAAGGACCCCCTTGTGGAGCAGTACTTC.